This T cell receptor beta chain was sequenced for a study of T cell clusters in autoimmune cytopenias. Study-level background: TRB sequencing had a median approximately 50,000 reads and about 2,400 distinct clonotypes per sample. Regarding the study as a whole: Healthy donors had about 2.8-fold more exclusive TRB clusters than active autoimmune hepatitis patients.

The CDR3 totals 13 residues. Germline V CDR1 and CDR2: ENHRY, SYGVKD. Each sample's input was 200 to 250 ng genomic DNA, 38,000 or so genome equivalents. This clonotype is labeled medium-sized based on frequency. The antigen remains unidentified. TRB was amplified by touch-down multiplex PCR, primer pools A and B combined. TCRdb re-called the multiplex PCR reads and gives one entry per CDR3 protein, without DNA. The sample has roughly 1,100 distinct CDR3 sequences. J is TRBJ1-2 and V is TRBV10-3; the D call from TCRdb, TRBD1, cannot be confirmed without DNA. Sequencing was performed on peripheral blood. The TCR originated in a human donor with an autoimmune cytopenia or autoimmune hepatitis (not recorded which). CDR3 loop: CATQLDRNYGYTF.